The rows below give T cell receptor beta chains drawn from one sample of a study of blood T cell repertoires in COVID-19. Using immunoSEQ multiplex PCR, the repertoire was profiled, and TCRdb retains in-frame clones only, with some absent. The repertoire has about 64,000 clones, 84% of them found once; the top ten carry 5.6%. Sequencing was carried out using peripheral blood. These receptors were taken from a woman aged 60-70 years with acute or convalescent COVID-19. The CDR3 runs from the conserved cysteine through the conserved F or W. A D gene is named only where the DNA matches it firmly. Some rows mark clone size as missing; the rest say once, few, many or name a class of expanded clone.

D gene: .; V gene: TRBV11-3; clone size: .; CDR3 length: 15; J gene: TRBJ1-1; CDR3 DNA: TGTGCCAGCAGCTTAGCGGGTAGGGGCCTGGCTGAAGCTTTCTTT; CDR3 protein: CASSLAGRGLAEAFF
D gene: .; V gene: TRBV5-6; clone size: .; CDR3 length: 14; J gene: TRBJ2-7; CDR3 DNA: TGTGCCAGCAAGGTCACGGCGGGTGGCTACGAGCAGTACTTC; CDR3 protein: CASKVTAGGYEQYF
D gene: TRBD2; V gene: TRBV30; clone size: .; CDR3 length: 15; J gene: TRBJ2-3; CDR3 DNA: TGTGCCTGGAGTTCGGGGGGGGCTAGCACAGATACGCAGTATTTT; CDR3 protein: CAWSSGGASTDTQYF
D gene: .; V gene: TRBV14; clone size: .; CDR3 length: 15; J gene: TRBJ1-1; CDR3 DNA: TGTGCCAGCAGCCACACAGGGAGGGCGAACACTGAAGCTTTCTTT; CDR3 protein: CASSHTGRANTEAFF
D gene: .; V gene: TRBV12-3/TRBV12-4; clone size: .; CDR3 length: 13; J gene: TRBJ1-2; CDR3 DNA: TGTGCCAGCTCTTACCAGGGGAGTAGTGGCTACACCTTC; CDR3 protein: CASSYQGSSGYTF
D gene: TRBD2; V gene: TRBV5-1; clone size: .; CDR3 length: 15; J gene: TRBJ2-1; CDR3 DNA: TGCGCCAGCGCCCGCGGGGGGAACTCCTACAATGAGCAGTTCTTC; CDR3 protein: CASARGGNSYNEQFF
D gene: TRBD2; V gene: TRBV4-1; clone size: .; CDR3 length: 15; J gene: TRBJ2-7; CDR3 DNA: TGCGCCAGCAGCCAAGTACTCGGACTAGCCGACGAGCAGTACTTC; CDR3 protein: CASSQVLGLADEQYF
D gene: TRBD1; V gene: TRBV5-1; clone size: .; CDR3 length: 14; J gene: TRBJ2-7; CDR3 DNA: TGCGCCAGCAGCTTGGTGCTACAGGGGGGCGAGCAGTACTTC; CDR3 protein: CASSLVLQGGEQYF
D gene: .; V gene: TRBV20-1; clone size: .; CDR3 length: 11; J gene: TRBJ1-2; CDR3 DNA: TGCAGTGCTAGCCCCTCGGGTGGCTACACCTTC; CDR3 protein: CSASPSGGYTF
D gene: TRBD1; V gene: TRBV19; clone size: .; CDR3 length: 16; J gene: TRBJ2-2; CDR3 DNA: TGTGCCAGTAGCAAGTCCGGGACAGTTAACACCGGGGAGCTGTTTTTT; CDR3 protein: CASSKSGTVNTGELFF
D gene: .; V gene: TRBV19; clone size: .; CDR3 length: 14; J gene: TRBJ1-5; CDR3 DNA: TGTGTCAGTAGCTTTCGCGATAGCAATCAGCCCCAGCATTTT; CDR3 protein: CVSSFRDSNQPQHF
D gene: .; V gene: TRBV9; clone size: few; CDR3 length: 14; J gene: TRBJ2-7; CDR3 DNA: TGTGCCAGCAGCGTAACTGGACAGTCCTACGAGCAGTACTTC; CDR3 protein: CASSVTGQSYEQYF
D gene: TRBD2; V gene: TRBV9; clone size: .; CDR3 length: 16; J gene: TRBJ2-3; CDR3 DNA: TGTGCCAGCAGCTCAACGGCTAGCGGGGGAGGGGATACGCAGTATTTT; CDR3 protein: CASSSTASGGGDTQYF
D gene: .; V gene: TRBV28; clone size: .; CDR3 length: 13; J gene: TRBJ1-1; CDR3 DNA: TGTGCCAGCAGTTTCCGGCCGGGGACTGAAGCTTTCTTT; CDR3 protein: CASSFRPGTEAFF
D gene: .; V gene: TRBV2; clone size: .; CDR3 length: 13; J gene: TRBJ1-2; CDR3 DNA: TGTGCCAGCAGTGAGCGGGGAGACTATGGCTACACCTTC; CDR3 protein: CASSERGDYGYTF
D gene: TRBD1; V gene: TRBV4-2; clone size: few; CDR3 length: 19; J gene: TRBJ1-2; CDR3 DNA: TGTGCCAGCAGCCAGGAGGATAGGACAGGTTCCTTGCGGGGCTATGGCTACACCTTC; CDR3 protein: CASSQEDRTGSLRGYGYTF
D gene: TRBD2; V gene: TRBV19; clone size: .; CDR3 length: 15; J gene: TRBJ2-2; CDR3 DNA: TGTGCCAGTACGGGGGGAATCAGGGCCGACGGGGAGCTGTTTTTT; CDR3 protein: CASTGGIRADGELFF
D gene: TRBD1; V gene: TRBV19; clone size: .; CDR3 length: 15; J gene: TRBJ1-2; CDR3 DNA: TGTGCCAGTAGTAGAAGACAGGGACTCGACTATGGCTACACCTTC; CDR3 protein: CASSRRQGLDYGYTF
D gene: TRBD1; V gene: TRBV6-5; clone size: .; CDR3 length: 14; J gene: TRBJ1-1; CDR3 DNA: TGTGCCAGCAGTTACTCCCGGACAGGGGCGGGAGCTTTCTTT; CDR3 protein: CASSYSRTGAGAFF
D gene: .; V gene: TRBV7-2; clone size: .; CDR3 length: 16; J gene: TRBJ2-3; CDR3 DNA: TGTGCCAGCAGCTTCCGTACGGCGGGGATCACAGATACGCAGTATTTT; CDR3 protein: CASSFRTAGITDTQYF
D gene: .; V gene: TRBV6-1; clone size: .; CDR3 length: 15; J gene: TRBJ2-5; CDR3 DNA: TGTGCCAGCAGTGAAATCGTAACAGTCCAAGAGACCCAGTACTTC; CDR3 protein: CASSEIVTVQETQYF
D gene: .; V gene: TRBV6-5; clone size: once; CDR3 length: 13; J gene: TRBJ1-2; CDR3 DNA: TGTGCCAGCAGGAAGTTAGGGGTTCACGGCTACACCTTC; CDR3 protein: CASRKLGVHGYTF
D gene: .; V gene: TRBV10-3; clone size: .; CDR3 length: 12; J gene: TRBJ1-2; CDR3 DNA: TGTGCCATCAGTGAGTCAGGAGGTGGCTACACCTTC; CDR3 protein: CAISESGGGYTF
D gene: .; V gene: TRBV6-4; clone size: few; CDR3 length: 15; J gene: TRBJ2-7; CDR3 DNA: TGTGCCAGCAGTACCACAGGGACGCGCTCCTACGAGCAGTACTTC; CDR3 protein: CASSTTGTRSYEQYF
D gene: .; V gene: TRBV19; clone size: few; CDR3 length: 14; J gene: TRBJ1-5; CDR3 DNA: TGTGCCAGTAGTTACAGAGATAGCAATCAGCCCCAGCATTTT; CDR3 protein: CASSYRDSNQPQHF
D gene: .; V gene: TRBV5-1; clone size: .; CDR3 length: 15; J gene: TRBJ1-1; CDR3 DNA: TGCGCCAGCAGCCCTAGCCGACAAATGAACACTGAAGCTTTCTTT; CDR3 protein: CASSPSRQMNTEAFF
D gene: .; V gene: TRBV5-5; clone size: once; CDR3 length: 14; J gene: TRBJ1-3; CDR3 DNA: TGTGCCAGCAGCTTGGGGCCAGAAGGAAACACCATATATTTT; CDR3 protein: CASSLGPEGNTIYF
D gene: TRBD1; V gene: TRBV24-1; clone size: .; CDR3 length: 16; J gene: TRBJ2-3; CDR3 DNA: TGTGCCACCAGTGGTACCGGGACAGGGTCGCCAGATACGCAGTATTTT; CDR3 protein: CATSGTGTGSPDTQYF
D gene: .; V gene: TRBV10-1; clone size: few; CDR3 length: 12; J gene: TRBJ1-1; CDR3 DNA: TGCGCCAGCAGTGAGTCCAGTACTGAAGCTTTCTTT; CDR3 protein: CASSESSTEAFF
D gene: .; V gene: TRBV24-1; clone size: .; CDR3 length: 16; J gene: TRBJ1-1; CDR3 DNA: TGTGCCACCAGTGATAAGGACAGACACATGAACACTGAAGCTTTCTTT; CDR3 protein: CATSDKDRHMNTEAFF
D gene: .; V gene: TRBV5-1; clone size: once; CDR3 length: 20; J gene: TRBJ2-2; CDR3 DNA: TGCGCCAGCAGCTTGGACGTCCCGATTCAGGGTCGAAGGGACACCGGGGAGCTGTTTTTT; CDR3 protein: CASSLDVPIQGRRDTGELFF